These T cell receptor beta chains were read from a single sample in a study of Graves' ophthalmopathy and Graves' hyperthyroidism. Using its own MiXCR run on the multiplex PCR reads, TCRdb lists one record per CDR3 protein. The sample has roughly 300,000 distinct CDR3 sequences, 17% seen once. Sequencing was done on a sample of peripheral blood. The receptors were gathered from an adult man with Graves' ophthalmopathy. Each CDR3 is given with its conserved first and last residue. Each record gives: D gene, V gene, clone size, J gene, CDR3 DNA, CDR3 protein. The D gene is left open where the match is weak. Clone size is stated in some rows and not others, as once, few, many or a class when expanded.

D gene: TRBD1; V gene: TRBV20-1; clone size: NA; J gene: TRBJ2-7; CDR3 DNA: TGCAGTGCTTCCGGGACAGGGTCTAACGAGCAGTACTTC; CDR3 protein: CSASGTGSNEQYF
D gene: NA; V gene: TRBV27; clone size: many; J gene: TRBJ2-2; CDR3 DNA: TGTGCCAGCAGTTTACAGGGTTCCGCCGGGGAGCTGTTTTTT; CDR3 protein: CASSLQGSAGELFF
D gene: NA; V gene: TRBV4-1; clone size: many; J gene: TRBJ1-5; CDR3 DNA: TGCGCCAGCAGCCACGACAGAGGGGGTGGCAATCAGCCCCAGCATTTT; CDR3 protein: CASSHDRGGGNQPQHF
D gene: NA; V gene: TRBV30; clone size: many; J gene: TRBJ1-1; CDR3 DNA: TGTGCCTGGAGTCGTGGGCAAATGAACACTGAAGCTTTCTTT; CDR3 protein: CAWSRGQMNTEAFF
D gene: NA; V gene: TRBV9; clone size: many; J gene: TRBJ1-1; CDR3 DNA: TGTGCCAGCCGAGCGGTCGGGCGGACTGAAGCTTTCTTT; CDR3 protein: CASRAVGRTEAFF
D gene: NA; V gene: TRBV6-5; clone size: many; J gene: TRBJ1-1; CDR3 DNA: TGTGCCAGCATGGGGGTGGGGACTGAAGCTTTCTTT; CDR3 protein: CASMGVGTEAFF
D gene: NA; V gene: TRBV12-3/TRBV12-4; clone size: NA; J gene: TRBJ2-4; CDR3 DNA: TGTGCCAGCAGGGGACCGGGCGTTGGTCACAAAAACATTCAGTACTTC; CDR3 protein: CASRGPGVGHKNIQYF
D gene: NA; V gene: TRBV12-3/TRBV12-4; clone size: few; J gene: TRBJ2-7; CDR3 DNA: TGTGCCAGCAGTTTTTCCGACTACGAGCAGTACTTC; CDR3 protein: CASSFSDYEQYF
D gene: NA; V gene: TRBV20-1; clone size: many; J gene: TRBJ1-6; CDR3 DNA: TGCAGTGCCTTCTTAGGGATTAATTCACCCCTCCACTTT; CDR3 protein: CSAFLGINSPLHF
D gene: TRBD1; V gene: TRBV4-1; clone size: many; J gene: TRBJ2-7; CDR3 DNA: TGCGCCAGCAGCCAAGACCCAGGGGGTTCCTACGAGCAGTACTTC; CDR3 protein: CASSQDPGGSYEQYF
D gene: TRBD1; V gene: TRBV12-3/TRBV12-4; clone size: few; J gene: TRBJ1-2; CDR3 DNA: TGTGCCAGCAGTTTGGCCGGGACAGGGGGGACCTATGGCTACACCTTC; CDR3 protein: CASSLAGTGGTYGYTF
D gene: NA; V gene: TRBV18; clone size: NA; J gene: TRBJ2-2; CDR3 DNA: TGTGCCAGCTCACCTCTACCAGGCGCCAACACCGGGGAGCTGTTTTTT; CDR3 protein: CASSPLPGANTGELFF
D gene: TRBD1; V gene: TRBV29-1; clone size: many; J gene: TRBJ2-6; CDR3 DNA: TGCAGCGCCAGGGGGTCTGGGGCCAACGTCCTGACTTTC; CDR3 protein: CSARGSGANVLTF
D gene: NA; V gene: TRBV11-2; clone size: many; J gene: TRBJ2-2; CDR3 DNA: TGTGCCAGCAGCCTGACCGGTGGAGGCCACAGCACCGGGGAGCTGTTTTTT; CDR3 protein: CASSLTGGGHSTGELFF
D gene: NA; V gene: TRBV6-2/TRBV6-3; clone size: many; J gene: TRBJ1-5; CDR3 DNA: TGTGCCAGCAGTTATTCTTCAGGTCAGCCCCAGCATTTT; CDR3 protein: CASSYSSGQPQHF
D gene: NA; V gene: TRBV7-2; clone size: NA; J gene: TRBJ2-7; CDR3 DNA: TGTGCCAGCAGCCCTCGATCCGGGAGCGAATACGAGCAGTACTTC; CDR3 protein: CASSPRSGSEYEQYF
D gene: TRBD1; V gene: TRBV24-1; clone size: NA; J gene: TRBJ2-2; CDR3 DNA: TGTGCCACCAGTCCCCGGACAGGGGGCGCCTCCGGGGAGCTGTTTTTT; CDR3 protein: CATSPRTGGASGELFF
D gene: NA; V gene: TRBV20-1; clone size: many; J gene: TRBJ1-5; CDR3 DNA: TGCAGTGCTGAAGACAGGCGGCACGAGCAGCCCCAGCATTTT; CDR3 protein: CSAEDRRHEQPQHF
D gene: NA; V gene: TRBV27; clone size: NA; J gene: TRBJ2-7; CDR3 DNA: TGTGCCAGCAGTGGGGATCTTAGCTCCTACGAGCAGTACTTC; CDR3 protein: CASSGDLSSYEQYF
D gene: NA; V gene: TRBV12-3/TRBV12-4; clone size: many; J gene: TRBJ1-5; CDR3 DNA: TGTGCCAGCAGTTTGGGCCGGACAAGCAATCAGCCCCAGCATTTT; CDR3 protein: CASSLGRTSNQPQHF
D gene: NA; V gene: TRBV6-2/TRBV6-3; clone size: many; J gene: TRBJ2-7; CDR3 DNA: TGTGCCAGCGGGCGGGTTTACGAGCAGTACTTC; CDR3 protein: CASGRVYEQYF
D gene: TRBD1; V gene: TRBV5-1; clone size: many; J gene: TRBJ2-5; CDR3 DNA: TGCGCCAGCAGCTCGGGACAGTGGGAGACCCAGTACTTC; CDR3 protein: CASSSGQWETQYF
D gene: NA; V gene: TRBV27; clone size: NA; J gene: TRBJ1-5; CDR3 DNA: TGTGCCAGCAGTTTATACACAGGGAGTAATCAGTCCCAGCATTTT; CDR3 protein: CASSLYTGSNQSQHF
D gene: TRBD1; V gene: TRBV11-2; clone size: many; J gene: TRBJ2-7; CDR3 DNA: TGTGCCAGCAGCTTGGGACAGCTGAGCTCCTACGAGCAGTACTTC; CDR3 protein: CASSLGQLSSYEQYF
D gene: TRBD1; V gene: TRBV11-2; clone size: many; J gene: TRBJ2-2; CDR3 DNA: TGTGCCAGCAGCCAGACAGGGGGTCGCACCGGGGAGCTGTTTTTT; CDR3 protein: CASSQTGGRTGELFF
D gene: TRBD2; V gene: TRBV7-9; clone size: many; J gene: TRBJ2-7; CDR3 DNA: TGTGCCAGCAGCTACGGGACTAGCGCGACCTACGAGCAGTACTTC; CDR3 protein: CASSYGTSATYEQYF
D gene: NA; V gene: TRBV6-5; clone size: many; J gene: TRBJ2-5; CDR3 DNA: TGTGCCAGCACAGCCCTACCGCAAGAGACCCAGTACTTC; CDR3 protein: CASTALPQETQYF
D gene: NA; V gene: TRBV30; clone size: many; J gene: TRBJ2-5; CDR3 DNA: TGTGCCTTGAGTGAGGACAGGGAGGGGGAGACCCAGTACTTC; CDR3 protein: CALSEDREGETQYF
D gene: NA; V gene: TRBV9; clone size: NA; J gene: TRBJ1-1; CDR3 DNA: TGTGCCAGCAACCCAACCGGGACAATGAACACTGAAGCTTTCTTT; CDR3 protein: CASNPTGTMNTEAFF
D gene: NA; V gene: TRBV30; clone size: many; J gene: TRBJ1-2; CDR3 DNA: TGTGCCTGGAGTGAATTTCGTTCTGGCTACACCTTC; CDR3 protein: CAWSEFRSGYTF
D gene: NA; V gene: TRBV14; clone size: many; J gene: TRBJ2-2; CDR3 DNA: TGTGCCAGCAGCCCTGTTGGGAGGAACACCGGGGAGCTGTTTTTT; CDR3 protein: CASSPVGRNTGELFF
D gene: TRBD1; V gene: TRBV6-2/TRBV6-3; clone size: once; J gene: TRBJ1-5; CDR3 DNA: TGTGCCAGCAGTCCTCCGGGACAGGGGATAAATCAGCCCCAGCATTTT; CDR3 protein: CASSPPGQGINQPQHF
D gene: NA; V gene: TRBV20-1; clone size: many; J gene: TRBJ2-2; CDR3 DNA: TGCAGTGCTAGAGTTGTAGCGGTTACGAACACCGGGGAGCTGTTTTTT; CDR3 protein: CSARVVAVTNTGELFF
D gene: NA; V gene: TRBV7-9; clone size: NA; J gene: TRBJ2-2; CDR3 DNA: TGTGCCAGCAGCTTAACGGCAGGGAACACCGGGGAGCTGTTTTTT; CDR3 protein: CASSLTAGNTGELFF
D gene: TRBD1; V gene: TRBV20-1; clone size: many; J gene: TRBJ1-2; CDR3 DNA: TGCAGTGCTAGACCTCCTAAGGACAGGGAATATGGCTACACCTTC; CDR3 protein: CSARPPKDREYGYTF
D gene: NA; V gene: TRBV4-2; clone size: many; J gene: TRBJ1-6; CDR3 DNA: TGTGCCAGCAGCCAAGATCTAAAGGAAGGAGGATCACCCCTCCACTTT; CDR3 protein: CASSQDLKEGGSPLHF
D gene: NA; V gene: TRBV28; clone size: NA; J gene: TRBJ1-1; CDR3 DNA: TGTGCCAGCCATACCAGGGCGAACACTGAAGCTTTCTTT; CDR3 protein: CASHTRANTEAFF
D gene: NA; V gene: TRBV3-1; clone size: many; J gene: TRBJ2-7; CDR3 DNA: TGTGCCAGCAGCCGAGTTACAAACGAGCAGTACTTC; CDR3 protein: CASSRVTNEQYF
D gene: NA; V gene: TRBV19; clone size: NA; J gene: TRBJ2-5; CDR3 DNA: TGTGCCAGTAGTACCGTCGACACCCAAGAGACCCAGTACTTC; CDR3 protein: CASSTVDTQETQYF
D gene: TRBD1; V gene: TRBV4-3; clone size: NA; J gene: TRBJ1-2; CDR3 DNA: TGCGCCAGCAGCCCGTCCCGGACAGGCTTATATGGCTACACCTTC; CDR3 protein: CASSPSRTGLYGYTF
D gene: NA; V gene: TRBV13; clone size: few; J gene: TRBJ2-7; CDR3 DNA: TGTGCCAGCAGCTTAGGCCTCGGTCCTCCCGGTGGGTACGAGCAGTACTTC; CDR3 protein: CASSLGLGPPGGYEQYF
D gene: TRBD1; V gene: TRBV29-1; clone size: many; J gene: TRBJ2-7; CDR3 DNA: TGCAGCGTCGGGGACAGGGGCTACGAGCAGTACTTC; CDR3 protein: CSVGDRGYEQYF
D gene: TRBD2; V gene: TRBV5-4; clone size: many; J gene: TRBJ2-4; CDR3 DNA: TGTGCCAGCAGCCCTCAGGCAGCGGGGGCCCGGGGAAACATTCAGTACTTC; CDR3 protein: CASSPQAAGARGNIQYF
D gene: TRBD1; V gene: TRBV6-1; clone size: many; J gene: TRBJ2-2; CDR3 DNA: TGTGCCAGCAGTGAAGCGGGGACAGGGGCCGGGGAGCTGTTTTTT; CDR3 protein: CASSEAGTGAGELFF
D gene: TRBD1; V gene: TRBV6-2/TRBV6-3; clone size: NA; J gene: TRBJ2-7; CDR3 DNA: TGTGCCAGCAGGCCTGACAGGGCACCCTACGAGCAGTACTTC; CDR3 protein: CASRPDRAPYEQYF
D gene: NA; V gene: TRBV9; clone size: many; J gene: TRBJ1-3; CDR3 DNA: TGTGCCAGCAGCGTGACGACACGCACCTCTGGAAACACCATATATTTT; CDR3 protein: CASSVTTRTSGNTIYF
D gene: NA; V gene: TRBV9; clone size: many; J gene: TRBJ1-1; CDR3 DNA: TGTGCCAGCAGCCCCCACAGGACGAACACTGAAGCTTTCTTT; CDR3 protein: CASSPHRTNTEAFF
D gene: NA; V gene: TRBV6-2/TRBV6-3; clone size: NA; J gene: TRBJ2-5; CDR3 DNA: TGTGCCAGCAGTTACCAGGAACAAGAGACCCAGTACTTC; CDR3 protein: CASSYQEQETQYF
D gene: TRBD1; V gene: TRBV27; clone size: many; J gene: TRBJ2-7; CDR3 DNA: TGTGCCAGCATCATAGCCGGGACAGGGGCCTCCTACGAGCAGTACTTC; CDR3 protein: CASIIAGTGASYEQYF
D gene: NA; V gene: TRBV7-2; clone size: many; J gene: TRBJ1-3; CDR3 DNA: TGTGCCAGCAGCCTCAGTTCCGGCTCTGGAAACACCATATATTTT; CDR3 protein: CASSLSSGSGNTIYF
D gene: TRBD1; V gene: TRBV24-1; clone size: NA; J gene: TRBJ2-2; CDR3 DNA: TGTGCCACCAGTGGACAGGGGTCAAACACCGGGGAGCTGTTTTTT; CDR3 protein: CATSGQGSNTGELFF
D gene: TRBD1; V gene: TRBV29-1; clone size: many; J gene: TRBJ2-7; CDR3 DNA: TGCAGCGTATCTCCGAGCGGACAGGGTGGTGAGCAGTACTTC; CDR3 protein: CSVSPSGQGGEQYF
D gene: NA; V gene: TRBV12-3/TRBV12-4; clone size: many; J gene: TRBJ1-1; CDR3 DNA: TGTGCCAGCAGTTACGAACAGGGCGTAGCTTTCTTT; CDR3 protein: CASSYEQGVAFF